These T cell receptor beta chains were read from a single sample in a study of blood T cell repertoires in COVID-19. Clones were sequenced by immunoSEQ multiplex PCR, and TCRdb holds only the in-frame ones, with some missing. The sample has some 100,000 clones, 85% to 90% seen once. Material for sequencing was peripheral blood. The receptors shown here come from a woman older than 75 with active COVID-19. The CDR3 runs from the conserved cysteine through the conserved F or W. A D gene is named only where the DNA matches it firmly. Only some rows state a clone size, as once, few, many or a class for expanded clones.

cdr3_nt cdr3_aa j_call v_call d_call clone_size
TGTGCCAGTAGTAGGAGGGACTCTGGAAACACCATATATTTT CASSRRDSGNTIYF TRBJ1-3 TRBV19 . .
TGTGCCAGCAGCTTCTTCCCGGGACAGGGGTTCGAGCAGTACTTC CASSFFPGQGFEQYF TRBJ2-7 TRBV7-9 TRBD1 .
TGTGCCAGCAGCTCGAACCGAGCCGGGACAGGGACTGGGGCCAACGTCCTGACTTTC CASSSNRAGTGTGANVLTF TRBJ2-6 TRBV5-4 TRBD1 .
TGTGCCAGCAACCCGGGGACAGACAATCAGCCCCAGCATTTT CASNPGTDNQPQHF TRBJ1-5 TRBV6-2/TRBV6-3 TRBD1 once
TGTGCCAGCAGTAAGGGGACTAGCGGGAGGATCGGGGAGCTGTTTTTT CASSKGTSGRIGELFF TRBJ2-2 TRBV27 TRBD2 .
TGCAGCGTGCGGGACAGGGGGCTCCCCTCGAACACTGAAGCTTTCTTT CSVRDRGLPSNTEAFF TRBJ1-1 TRBV29-1 TRBD1 .
TGTGCCAGCAGTTCGGGCGAAGCGGGAGGCGGCTACGAGCAGTACTTC CASSSGEAGGGYEQYF TRBJ2-7 TRBV7-2 TRBD2 .
TGTGCCAGCAGTGAAAGGCGGGAGAAGAATGAGCAGTTCTTC CASSERREKNEQFF TRBJ2-1 TRBV2 TRBD2 few
TGCGCCAGCAGCCGATGGGGCGCGGGAGGGCCCGTTGGAGATACGCAGTATTTT CASSRWGAGGPVGDTQYF TRBJ2-3 TRBV4-1 TRBD2 .
TGTGCCAGCAGTTTAGCGGGACTAGCGGACCAAGAGACCCAGTACTTC CASSLAGLADQETQYF TRBJ2-5 TRBV28 TRBD2 once
TGTGCCAGCTCACCAGACAGGTTTTATGGCTACACCTTC CASSPDRFYGYTF TRBJ1-2 TRBV18 . .
TGTGCCAGCAGCCAAGCCCTGGGACTAGCGGGAGATAGATCCTACAATGAGCAGTTCTTC CASSQALGLAGDRSYNEQFF TRBJ2-1 TRBV3-1/TRBV3-2 TRBD2 .